This entry concerns a single T cell receptor (beta chain). Its antigen is unknown. Sequencing used immunoSEQ multiplex PCR; TCRdb keeps in-frame clones, though not all of them. There are over 100,000 clones in the sample; around 90% occur only once, and around 7% lies in the top ten. The CDR3 consists of 16 residues. V lost 8 bases and J 0 bases, leaving 16 bases between the germline ends. Germline loops: CDR1 LNHDA, CDR2 SQIVND (reference sequence). This record comes from a study of T cell responses to AZD1222 COVID-19 vaccine. Regarding the study as a whole: There were repertoire samples only from the period after the peak T cell response.

V gene TRBV19 combines with J gene TRBJ2-2; the D gene is possibly TRBD2 (7 bases). The starting material was peripheral blood, obtained on day 0 of AZD1222 vaccination. This TCR derives from an adult in good health. The CDR3 reads CASFTGGFSNTGELFF. As DNA, the CDR3 is TGTGCCAGTTTTACGGGGGGCTTTTCGAACACCGGGGAGCTGTTTTTT.